This entry describes one TCR beta chain. This record belongs to a study of T cells in Graves' hyperthyroidism and ophthalmopathy. TCR beta CDR3 region amplification was performed from RNA transcripts. Carried out on the TCR CDR3, a first-round RT-PCR used the HTBI primer set. TCRdb re-called the multiplex PCR reads with MiXCR, one entry per CDR3 protein. Here the sample spans over 450,000 distinct CDR3 sequences, 13% to 15% being singletons. The definition of stable Graves' hyperthyroidism was no ophthalmopathy progression within 18 months. The TCR originated in a woman aged 18 to 35 with Graves' hyperthyroidism. The sequencing sample was made of blood.

Written as DNA, the CDR3 is TGTGCCAGCAGTCCTCGACCGACTAGCGGGAAAAGAGGTGGAGAGCAGTACTTC. Its translation: CASSPRPTSGKRGGEQYF. The chain recombines TRBV12-3 or TRBV12-4 with TRBJ2-7; 11 bases fit TRBD2. The CDR3 is made up of 18 amino acids. The ends lost 5 bases at V and 7 bases at J; junction bases unmatched: 19.